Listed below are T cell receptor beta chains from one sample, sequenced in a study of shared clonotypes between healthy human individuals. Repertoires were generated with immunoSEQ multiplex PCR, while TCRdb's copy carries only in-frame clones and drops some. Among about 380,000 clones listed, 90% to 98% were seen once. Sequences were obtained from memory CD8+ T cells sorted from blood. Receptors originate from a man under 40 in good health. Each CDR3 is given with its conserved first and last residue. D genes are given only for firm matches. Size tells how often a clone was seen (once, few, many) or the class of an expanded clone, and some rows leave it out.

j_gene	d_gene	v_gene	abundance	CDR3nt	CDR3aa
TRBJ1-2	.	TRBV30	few	TGTGCCTGGAGTGTACGTGGAGGCTACACCTTC	CAWSVRGGYTF
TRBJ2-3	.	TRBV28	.	TGTGCCAGCAGTCTAATACAGGGCCCCGGGGATACGCAGTATTTT	CASSLIQGPGDTQYF
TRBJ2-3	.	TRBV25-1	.	TGTGCCAGCAGTCTTTTAGATACGCAGTATTTT	CASSLLDTQYF
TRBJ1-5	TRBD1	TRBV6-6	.	TGTGCCAGCAGTCTTGACAGGGGATACAATCAGCCCCAGCATTTT	CASSLDRGYNQPQHF
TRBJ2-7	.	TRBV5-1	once	TGCGCCAGCAGCTTGGGTGACCCCTACGAGCAGTACTTC	CASSLGDPYEQYF
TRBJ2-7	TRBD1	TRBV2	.	TGTGCCAGCAGACTAGTGGGACAGTACGAGCAGTACTTC	CASRLVGQYEQYF
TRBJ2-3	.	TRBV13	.	TGTGCCAGCAGCTCAATCCCGGATACGCAGTATTTT	CASSSIPDTQYF
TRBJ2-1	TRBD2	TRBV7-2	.	TGTGCCAGCAGCTTAACTAGCGGGAGTAGTGAGCAGTTCTTC	CASSLTSGSSEQFF
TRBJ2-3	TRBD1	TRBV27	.	TGTGCCAGCAGTTTGGGACAGGGCACAGATACGCAGTATTTT	CASSLGQGTDTQYF
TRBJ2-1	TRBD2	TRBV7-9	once	TGTGCCAGCAGCTTACCTCTAGCGGTTTTCAATGAGCAGTTCTTC	CASSLPLAVFNEQFF
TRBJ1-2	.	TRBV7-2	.	TGTGCCAGCAGGAACGCCGGGACGGATAACTATGGCTACACCTTC	CASRNAGTDNYGYTF
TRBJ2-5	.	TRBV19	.	TGTGCCAGTAGCCTCTGGGGGTCGTACCAAGAGACCCAGTACTTC	CASSLWGSYQETQYF
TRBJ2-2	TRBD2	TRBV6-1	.	TGTGCCAGCAGTGAACCGGGCGGGAGGGACACCGGGGAGCTGTTTTTT	CASSEPGGRDTGELFF
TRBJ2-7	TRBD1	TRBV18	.	TGTGCCAGCTCTCTTGGACAGGGGGGACTAGTCAGGAACTACGAGCAGTACTTC	CASSLGQGGLVRNYEQYF
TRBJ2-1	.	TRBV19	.	TGTGCCAGTAGTAGTCAAGGACTTGACAATGAGCAGTTCTTC	CASSSQGLDNEQFF
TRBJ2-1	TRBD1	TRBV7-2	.	TGTGCCAGCAGCCTTCTGCCTACAGGGGGCGCTGGCAATGAGCAGTTCTTC	CASSLLPTGGAGNEQFF
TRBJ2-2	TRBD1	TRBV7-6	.	TGTGCCAGCAGCCCAGGGGGCGCGTCGGTCGGGGAGCTGTTTTTT	CASSPGGASVGELFF
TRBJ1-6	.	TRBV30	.	TGTGCCTGGAGTCGGCCCTCATTCGATAGGAGCTCCTATAATTCACCCCTCCACTTT	CAWSRPSFDRSSYNSPLHF
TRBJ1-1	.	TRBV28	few	TGTGCCAGCAGTTTGGGCACTGAAGCTTTCTTT	CASSLGTEAFF
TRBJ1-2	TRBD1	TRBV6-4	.	TGTGCCAGCACCACGGGGGACAGGGAAGATGGCTACACCTTC	CASTTGDREDGYTF
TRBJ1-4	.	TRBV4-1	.	TGCGCCAGCAGCCAAGATGAGGGAACTAATGAAAAACTGTTTTTT	CASSQDEGTNEKLFF
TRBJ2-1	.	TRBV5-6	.	TGTGCCAGCCTTCTCGGGTTCTTCAACAATGAGCAGTTCTTC	CASLLGFFNNEQFF
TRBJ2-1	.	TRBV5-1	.	TGCGCCAGCAGCTTTAGCGGCCGGAATAATGAGGAGCAGTTCTTC	CASSFSGRNNEEQFF
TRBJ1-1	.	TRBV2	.	TGTGCCAGCGGCCGGGACGGAAACACTGAAGCTTTCTTT	CASGRDGNTEAFF
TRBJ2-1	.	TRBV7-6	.	TGTGCCAGCAGCTTAATGATTTCGAGCTCCTACAATGAGCAGTTCTTC	CASSLMISSSYNEQFF
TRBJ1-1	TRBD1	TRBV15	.	TGTGCCACCAGCAGAGGACAGGGGCCTATGAACACTGAAGCTTTCTTT	CATSRGQGPMNTEAFF
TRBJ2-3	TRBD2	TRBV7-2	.	TGTGCCAGCAGCCTCAGCCGGGCGGGGGCAGATACGCAGTATTTT	CASSLSRAGADTQYF
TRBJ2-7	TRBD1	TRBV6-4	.	TGTGCCAGCAGCCTATTATTGCCGGGACAGGGTTCTTACGAGCAGTACTTC	CASSLLLPGQGSYEQYF
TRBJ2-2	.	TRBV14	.	TGTGCCAGCAGCCCCACGGACGGGTTCTTCACCGGGGAGCTGTTTTTT	CASSPTDGFFTGELFF
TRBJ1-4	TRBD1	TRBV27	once	TGTGCCAGCACCTCGACAGGGGGGATAGCAGAAAAACTGTTTTTT	CASTSTGGIAEKLFF
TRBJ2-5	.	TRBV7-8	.	TGTGCCAGCAGCGGCCCGCGGACCCAGTACTTC	CASSGPRTQYF
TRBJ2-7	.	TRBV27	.	TGTGCCAGCACTCCTATACCCGGCCGGAACGAGCAGTACTTC	CASTPIPGRNEQYF
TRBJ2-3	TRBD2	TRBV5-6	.	TGTGCCAGCAGCTTGGGGGTTCATGGTGGGAGGGTCACAGATACGCAGTATTTT	CASSLGVHGGRVTDTQYF
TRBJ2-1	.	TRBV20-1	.	TGCAGTGTTACTAGGGGCAATGAGCAGTTCTTC	CSVTRGNEQFF
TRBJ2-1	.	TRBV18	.	TGTGCCAGCTCACCTGAACCGTGGGGGTTATACAATGAGCAGTTCTTC	CASSPEPWGLYNEQFF
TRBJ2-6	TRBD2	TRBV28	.	TGTGCCAGCAGGGCTAGCGGCCGCTCTGGGGCCAACGTCCTGACTTTC	CASRASGRSGANVLTF
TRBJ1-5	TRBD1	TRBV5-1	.	TGCGCCAGCAGCCCCGGGACAGGCTATCAGCCCCAGCATTTT	CASSPGTGYQPQHF
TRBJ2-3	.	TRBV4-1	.	TGCGCCAGCAGCCAAGATCCAGGCACAGATACGCAGTATTTT	CASSQDPGTDTQYF
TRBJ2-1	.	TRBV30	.	TGTGCCCTGCAGGGCTATAACAATGAGCAGTTCTTC	CALQGYNNEQFF
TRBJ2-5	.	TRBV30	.	TGTGCCTGGAGTGTTTTGACTACCCAAGAGACCCAGTACTTC	CAWSVLTTQETQYF
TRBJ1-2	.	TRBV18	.	TGTGCCAGCTCACCAGGGAGTTTTGGCTACACCTTC	CASSPGSFGYTF
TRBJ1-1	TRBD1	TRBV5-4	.	TGTGCCAGCAGCCCCACCGACAGGGGACCAATGAACACTGAAGCTTTCTTT	CASSPTDRGPMNTEAFF
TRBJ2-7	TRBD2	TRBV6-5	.	TGTGCCAGCAGAATAGCGGGAGACTCCTACGAGCAGTACTTC	CASRIAGDSYEQYF
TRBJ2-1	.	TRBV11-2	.	TGTGCCAGCAGCTTCTTAGTGGGGGAGCGATACAATGAGCAGTTCTTC	CASSFLVGERYNEQFF
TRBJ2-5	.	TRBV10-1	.	TGCGCCAGCAGTGAGTCAGGAAGGGCAGAGACCCAGTACTTC	CASSESGRAETQYF
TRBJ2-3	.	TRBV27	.	TGTGCCAGCAGGGGGGTTACGGGGGCCTATACGCAGTATTTT	CASRGVTGAYTQYF
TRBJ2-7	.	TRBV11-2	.	TGTGCCAGCAGCTTGGGGACCCTCGGGCAGGCCGAGCAGTACTTC	CASSLGTLGQAEQYF
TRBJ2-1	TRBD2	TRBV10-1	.	TGCGCCAGCAGTGAGGGCGGGGGGGTAGCGGGTGATTACAATGAGCAGTTCTTC	CASSEGGGVAGDYNEQFF
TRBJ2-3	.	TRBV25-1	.	TGTGCCAGCAGTGTTGGTGGCACAGATACGCAGTATTTT	CASSVGGTDTQYF
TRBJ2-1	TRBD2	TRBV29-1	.	TGCAGCGTTGGTATGGGAGGCGGGAGGTCCAACAATGAGCAGTTCTTC	CSVGMGGGRSNNEQFF
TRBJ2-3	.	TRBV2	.	TGTGCCAGCAGTGAACTGGGGGCAGGCACAGATACGCAGTATTTT	CASSELGAGTDTQYF
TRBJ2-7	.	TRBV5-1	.	TGCGCCAGCAGCTTAGCGAGGGCAGGGAAGTTCCACGAGCAGTACTTC	CASSLARAGKFHEQYF
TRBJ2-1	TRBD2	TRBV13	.	TGTGCCAGCAGCTTAGTCGGCGGGAGGGCCTCGTATGAGCAGTTCTTC	CASSLVGGRASYEQFF
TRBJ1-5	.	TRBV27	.	TGTGCCAGCAGCTTACAGGGCGCCCAGCCCCAGCATTTT	CASSLQGAQPQHF
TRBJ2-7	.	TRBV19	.	TGTGCCACCTCGGAACAGGGATACTCCTACGAGCAGTACTTC	CATSEQGYSYEQYF
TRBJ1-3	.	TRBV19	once	TGTGCCAGTAGTATTCGATCAGACTCTGGAAACACCATATATTTT	CASSIRSDSGNTIYF
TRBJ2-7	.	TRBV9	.	TGTGCCAGCAGCGTAGATTGGTCCGACTCCTACGAGCAGTACTTC	CASSVDWSDSYEQYF